The sequence of this T cell receptor (beta chain) was determined in a study of blood T cell repertoires in COVID-19. Study overall: Some COVID-19 samples were acute and others convalescent; all came from the United States, Italy and Spain. Nucleic acid was either cDNA or gDNA, and it came from T cells, B-cell-depleted T cells, or PBMCs.

The CDR3 is 13 residues long. CDR1 and CDR2 (germline): SNHLY, FYNNEI. The V end was cut by 7 bases, the J end by 1 base, with 11 bases between. As originally analysed: Reference gene primer amplification gave estimated nucleated cell counts. Clones were sequenced by immunoSEQ multiplex PCR, and TCRdb holds only the in-frame ones, with some missing. The D gene and trimming were derived from the DNA, and the V and J assignments and clone size from that table. This table has under 300,000 clones, 83% appearing once. The chain joins TRBV2 to TRBJ2-7; D gene unclear. Source material: peripheral blood. The receptor comes from a man in his 60s who had recovered from COVID-19. The CDR3 sequence is CASNRRLSYEQYF. In nucleotides, the CDR3 is TGTGCCAGCAACCGCAGGTTATCCTACGAGCAGTACTTC. Looking up the rest from reference TRBV2 and TRBJ2-7 gives the full variable domain: EPEVTQTPSHQVTQMGQEVILRCVPISNHLYFYWYRQILGQKVEFLVSFYNNEISEKSEIFDDQFSVERPDGSNFTLKIRSTKLEDSAMYFCASNRRLSYEQYFGPGTRLTVT.